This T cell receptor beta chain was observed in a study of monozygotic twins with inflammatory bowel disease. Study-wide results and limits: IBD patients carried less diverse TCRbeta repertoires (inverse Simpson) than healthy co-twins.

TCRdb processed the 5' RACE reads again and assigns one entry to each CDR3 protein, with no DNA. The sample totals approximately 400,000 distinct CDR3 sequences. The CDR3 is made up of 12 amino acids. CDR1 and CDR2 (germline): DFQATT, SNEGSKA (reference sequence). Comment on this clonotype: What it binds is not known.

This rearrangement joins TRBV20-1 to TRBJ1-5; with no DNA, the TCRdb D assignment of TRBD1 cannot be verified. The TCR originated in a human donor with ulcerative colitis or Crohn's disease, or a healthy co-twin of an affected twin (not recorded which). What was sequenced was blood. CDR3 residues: CSASAGAGFRHF.